Listed here is a single T cell receptor beta chain. The CDR3 spans 16 residues. Trimming cost V 5 bases and J 0 bases; bases outside gene matches: 5. The germline gives CDR1 KGHDR, CDR2 SFDVKD. The sample belongs to a study of blood T cell repertoires in COVID-19. About the study: Collection of acute and convalescent COVID-19 samples took place in the United States, Italy and Spain.

The assay was immunoSEQ multiplex PCR, and TCRdb's table has in-frame clones only and misses some. The repertoire holds 150,000 to 200,000 clones, with roughly 86% as singletons. The sequence was collected from a man aged 65-85 years with acute or convalescent COVID-19. This rearrangement joins TRBV24-1 to TRBJ2-3, with TRBD2 matching 9 bases. Sequencing was performed on peripheral blood. The DNA for the CDR3 is TGTGCCACCAGTGGGAAGCGGGGGGCTAGCACAGATACGCAGTATTTT. This codes for CATSGKRGASTDTQYF.